Listed below are T cell receptor beta chains from one sample, sequenced in a study of T cells in Graves' hyperthyroidism and ophthalmopathy. Each CDR3 protein gets one entry after TCRdb re-called the multiplex PCR reads with MiXCR. The table shows hundreds of thousands of distinct CDR3 sequences, with around 38% occurring only once. Specimen: blood. These receptors were obtained from a man in his late teens or twenties with Graves' hyperthyroidism. Both conserved end residues are part of each CDR3. The order of the fields is CDR3 protein, CDR3 DNA, V gene, J gene, D gene, clone size. The D gene is left open where the match is weak. Rows may omit the clone size; those that give it use once, few, many or a size class.

cdr3_aa: CASSLHRANTGELFF; cdr3_nt: TGTGCCAGCAGCTTACACAGGGCCAACACCGGGGAGCTGTTTTTT; v_call: TRBV7-6; j_call: TRBJ2-2; d_call: -; clone_size: many
cdr3_aa: CASSLRSQGAYEQYF; cdr3_nt: TGTGCCAGCAGTTTACGCAGCCAAGGGGCCTACGAGCAGTACTTC; v_call: TRBV12-3/TRBV12-4; j_call: TRBJ2-7; d_call: -; clone_size: -
cdr3_aa: CSGIGDSYGYTF; cdr3_nt: TGCAGCGGTATCGGGGACAGCTATGGCTACACCTTC; v_call: TRBV29-1; j_call: TRBJ1-2; d_call: TRBD1; clone_size: -
cdr3_aa: CSVDRESGELFF; cdr3_nt: TGCAGCGTCGACAGGGAATCCGGGGAGCTGTTTTTT; v_call: TRBV29-1; j_call: TRBJ2-2; d_call: TRBD1; clone_size: -
cdr3_aa: CAIREGHHEQYF; cdr3_nt: TGTGCCATCAGGGAGGGTCACCACGAGCAGTACTTC; v_call: TRBV10-3; j_call: TRBJ2-7; d_call: -; clone_size: many
cdr3_aa: CASSVRGQVNQPQHF; cdr3_nt: TGTGCCAGCAGCGTAAGGGGACAGGTTAATCAGCCCCAGCATTTT; v_call: TRBV9; j_call: TRBJ1-5; d_call: TRBD1; clone_size: few
cdr3_aa: CSAPYVDHFRQPQHF; cdr3_nt: TGCAGTGCTCCTTACGTTGATCATTTTCGTCAGCCCCAGCATTTT; v_call: TRBV20-1; j_call: TRBJ1-5; d_call: -; clone_size: -
cdr3_aa: CATSDLRGQDLNSPLHF; cdr3_nt: TGTGCCACCAGTGACCTCCGCGGACAGGATCTAAACTCACCCCTCCACTTT; v_call: TRBV24-1; j_call: TRBJ1-6; d_call: TRBD1; clone_size: -
cdr3_aa: CASSLGGALHF; cdr3_nt: TGTGCCAGCAGTTTAGGGGGGGCCCTCCACTTT; v_call: TRBV12-3/TRBV12-4; j_call: TRBJ1-6; d_call: -; clone_size: many
cdr3_aa: CASSFRSETGKLFF; cdr3_nt: TGTGCCAGCAGTTTCAGGTCGGAGACCGGGAAGCTGTTTTTT; v_call: TRBV12-3/TRBV12-4; j_call: TRBJ2-2; d_call: -; clone_size: -
cdr3_aa: CSARGVGRTEKLFF; cdr3_nt: TGCAGTGCTAGAGGAGTGGGGCGGACTGAAAAACTGTTTTTT; v_call: TRBV20-1; j_call: TRBJ1-4; d_call: -; clone_size: -
cdr3_aa: CASGEGANTGELFF; cdr3_nt: TGTGCCAGCGGGGAGGGGGCGAACACCGGGGAGCTGTTTTTT; v_call: TRBV7-9; j_call: TRBJ2-2; d_call: -; clone_size: -
cdr3_aa: CASSQDGDNYGYTF; cdr3_nt: TGCGCCAGCAGCCAAGATGGAGATAACTATGGCTACACCTTC; v_call: TRBV4-1; j_call: TRBJ1-2; d_call: -; clone_size: -
cdr3_aa: CAISKRGLRTDTQYF; cdr3_nt: TGTGCCATCAGTAAGCGGGGGCTTCGCACAGATACGCAGTATTTT; v_call: TRBV10-3; j_call: TRBJ2-3; d_call: TRBD2; clone_size: -
cdr3_aa: CSATPSEGLSHEQYF; cdr3_nt: TGCAGTGCTACTCCATCGGAGGGCCTTTCCCACGAGCAGTACTTC; v_call: TRBV20-1; j_call: TRBJ2-7; d_call: -; clone_size: -
cdr3_aa: CASSRMRQYQETQYF; cdr3_nt: TGTGCCAGCAGTCGGATGCGGCAGTATCAAGAGACCCAGTACTTC; v_call: TRBV28; j_call: TRBJ2-5; d_call: -; clone_size: -
cdr3_aa: CATRGKLFF; cdr3_nt: TGTGCCACCCGTGGGAAACTGTTTTTT; v_call: TRBV15; j_call: TRBJ1-4; d_call: -; clone_size: -
cdr3_aa: CASTSQGGNYGYTF; cdr3_nt: TGTGCCAGCACCTCACAGGGCGGGAACTATGGCTACACCTTC; v_call: TRBV7-9; j_call: TRBJ1-2; d_call: -; clone_size: many
cdr3_aa: CALQEARSPLHF; cdr3_nt: TGTGCCTTACAGGAGGCTCGTTCACCCCTCCACTTT; v_call: TRBV25-1; j_call: TRBJ1-6; d_call: -; clone_size: once
cdr3_aa: CAISTPSDTGELFF; cdr3_nt: TGTGCCATCAGTACCCCTTCTGACACCGGGGAGCTGTTTTTT; v_call: TRBV10-3; j_call: TRBJ2-2; d_call: -; clone_size: many
cdr3_aa: CASNDRGRNTEAFF; cdr3_nt: TGTGCCAGCAACGACAGGGGTAGGAACACTGAAGCTTTCTTT; v_call: TRBV7-9; j_call: TRBJ1-1; d_call: TRBD1; clone_size: few
cdr3_aa: CASRRDSWRDSPLHF; cdr3_nt: TGTGCCAGCAGAAGGGACAGCTGGCGGGATTCACCCCTCCACTTT; v_call: TRBV12-3/TRBV12-4; j_call: TRBJ1-6; d_call: TRBD1; clone_size: -
cdr3_aa: CAISDGKLMNTEAFF; cdr3_nt: TGTGCCATCAGTGATGGCAAGCTTATGAACACTGAAGCTTTCTTT; v_call: TRBV10-3; j_call: TRBJ1-1; d_call: -; clone_size: many
cdr3_aa: CSARGAGGDTF; cdr3_nt: TGCAGTGCTAGGGGGGCAGGGGGTGACACCTTC; v_call: TRBV20-1; j_call: TRBJ1-2; d_call: TRBD1; clone_size: -
cdr3_aa: CATSDFMNEQFF; cdr3_nt: TGTGCCACCAGTGATTTCATGAATGAGCAGTTCTTC; v_call: TRBV24-1; j_call: TRBJ2-1; d_call: -; clone_size: -
cdr3_aa: CSARGPWGSYEQYF; cdr3_nt: TGCAGTGCTAGGGGGCCCTGGGGCTCCTACGAGCAGTACTTC; v_call: TRBV20-1; j_call: TRBJ2-7; d_call: -; clone_size: many
cdr3_aa: CASSQPGSYEQYF; cdr3_nt: TGCGCCAGCAGCCAACCAGGGTCCTACGAGCAGTACTTC; v_call: TRBV4-1; j_call: TRBJ2-7; d_call: -; clone_size: many
cdr3_aa: CASGDRGESSSEQYF; cdr3_nt: TGTGCCAGCGGGGACAGGGGGGAATCCTCTTCCGAGCAGTACTTC; v_call: TRBV6-1; j_call: TRBJ2-7; d_call: TRBD1; clone_size: -
cdr3_aa: CASSLGSRTGLTEAFF; cdr3_nt: TGTGCCAGCAGCTTAGGAAGTCGGACAGGGCTCACTGAAGCTTTCTTT; v_call: TRBV7-2; j_call: TRBJ1-1; d_call: TRBD1; clone_size: few
cdr3_aa: CAISESGSRSYGQYF; cdr3_nt: TGTGCCATCAGTGAGTCCGGGAGTCGGTCCTACGGGCAGTACTTC; v_call: TRBV10-3; j_call: TRBJ2-7; d_call: -; clone_size: -
cdr3_aa: CASSPGASGELFF; cdr3_nt: TGTGCCAGTAGCCCCGGGGCATCCGGGGAGCTGTTTTTT; v_call: TRBV19; j_call: TRBJ2-2; d_call: -; clone_size: many
cdr3_aa: CSARDLYGIGVASNQPQHF; cdr3_nt: TGCAGTGCTAGAGATCTATACGGGATCGGGGTGGCAAGCAATCAGCCCCAGCATTTT; v_call: TRBV20-1; j_call: TRBJ1-5; d_call: -; clone_size: -
cdr3_aa: CASSASPVGGGVSPLHF; cdr3_nt: TGTGCCAGCAGCGCGAGTCCGGTCGGAGGGGGCGTCTCACCCCTCCACTTT; v_call: TRBV9; j_call: TRBJ1-6; d_call: TRBD1; clone_size: few
cdr3_aa: CASSLALDRATSYEQYF; cdr3_nt: TGCGCCAGCAGCTTGGCCCTTGACAGGGCCACCTCCTACGAGCAGTACTTC; v_call: TRBV5-1; j_call: TRBJ2-7; d_call: TRBD1; clone_size: -
cdr3_aa: CASSFGLTVNSNQPQHF; cdr3_nt: TGTGCCAGCAGCTTTGGGCTCACCGTAAATAGCAATCAGCCCCAGCATTTT; v_call: TRBV9; j_call: TRBJ1-5; d_call: -; clone_size: -
cdr3_aa: CATSRPTGGGREQYF; cdr3_nt: TGTGCCACCAGCAGACCCACAGGCGGGGGCCGCGAGCAGTACTTC; v_call: TRBV15; j_call: TRBJ2-7; d_call: -; clone_size: few
cdr3_aa: CASSWTNTEAFF; cdr3_nt: TGTGCCAGTAGTTGGACAAACACTGAAGCTTTCTTT; v_call: TRBV19; j_call: TRBJ1-1; d_call: -; clone_size: many
cdr3_aa: CASSTTGHYGYTF; cdr3_nt: TGTGCCAGCAGCACGACAGGCCACTATGGCTACACCTTC; v_call: TRBV11-1; j_call: TRBJ1-2; d_call: -; clone_size: many
cdr3_aa: CASSVAGNNNSPLHF; cdr3_nt: TGTGCCAGCAGCGTAGCAGGGAACAATAATTCACCCCTCCACTTT; v_call: TRBV9; j_call: TRBJ1-6; d_call: -; clone_size: many
cdr3_aa: CSAMGSYYEQYF; cdr3_nt: TGCAGTGCTATGGGCTCGTACTACGAGCAGTACTTC; v_call: TRBV20-1; j_call: TRBJ2-7; d_call: -; clone_size: -
cdr3_aa: CASSYFGSGNTIYF; cdr3_nt: TGTGCCAGCAGTTACTTCGGCTCTGGAAACACCATATATTTT; v_call: TRBV12-3/TRBV12-4; j_call: TRBJ1-3; d_call: -; clone_size: -
cdr3_aa: CASSSTPREAFF; cdr3_nt: TGTGCCAGCAGCTCTACTCCCCGTGAAGCTTTCTTT; v_call: TRBV7-8; j_call: TRBJ1-1; d_call: -; clone_size: -
cdr3_aa: CASNFSGSTYEQYF; cdr3_nt: TGTGCCAGCAACTTTAGCGGGAGTACCTACGAGCAGTACTTC; v_call: TRBV7-2; j_call: TRBJ2-7; d_call: TRBD2; clone_size: -
cdr3_aa: CASSLNGQNTEAFF; cdr3_nt: TGTGCCAGCAGCTTGAATGGCCAGAACACTGAAGCTTTCTTT; v_call: TRBV5-6; j_call: TRBJ1-1; d_call: -; clone_size: -
cdr3_aa: CASSLETGGQPQHF; cdr3_nt: TGTGCCAGCAGCTTAGAAACCGGGGGACAGCCCCAGCATTTT; v_call: TRBV7-9; j_call: TRBJ1-5; d_call: -; clone_size: many
cdr3_aa: CASSLGIPGMGPQHF; cdr3_nt: TGTGCCAGCAGTTTGGGGATACCGGGGATGGGGCCCCAGCATTTT; v_call: TRBV12-3/TRBV12-4; j_call: TRBJ1-5; d_call: -; clone_size: -
cdr3_aa: CASSFPRQGLNGELFF; cdr3_nt: TGTGCCAGCAGTTTCCCCAGACAGGGGTTGAACGGGGAGCTGTTTTTT; v_call: TRBV6-5; j_call: TRBJ2-2; d_call: TRBD1; clone_size: -
cdr3_aa: CASSQEGTGNTIYF; cdr3_nt: TGCGCCAGCAGCCAAGAGGGGACTGGAAACACCATATATTTT; v_call: TRBV4-1; j_call: TRBJ1-3; d_call: -; clone_size: few
cdr3_aa: CASSQGRGQRLQYF; cdr3_nt: TGTGCCAGCAGCCAAGGGAGGGGACAACGACTACAGTACTTC; v_call: TRBV7-2; j_call: TRBJ2-7; d_call: -; clone_size: -
cdr3_aa: CASSGPGTADTEAFF; cdr3_nt: TGTGCCAGCAGTGGACCCGGGACAGCAGACACTGAAGCTTTCTTT; v_call: TRBV6-5; j_call: TRBJ1-1; d_call: TRBD1; clone_size: -
cdr3_aa: CASSLGTGAGSGNTIYF; cdr3_nt: TGCGCCAGCAGCCTCGGGACAGGGGCAGGCTCTGGAAACACCATATATTTT; v_call: TRBV5-1; j_call: TRBJ1-3; d_call: TRBD1; clone_size: few
cdr3_aa: CASSPLGQENEKLFF; cdr3_nt: TGCGCCAGCAGCCCGCTGGGACAGGAGAATGAAAAACTGTTTTTT; v_call: TRBV5-1; j_call: TRBJ1-4; d_call: TRBD1; clone_size: -
cdr3_aa: CASSPETGRTDTQYF; cdr3_nt: TGTGCCAGCAGCCCGGAGACAGGGCGTACAGATACGCAGTATTTT; v_call: TRBV7-2; j_call: TRBJ2-3; d_call: TRBD1; clone_size: -
cdr3_aa: CASSTGTSGSSYEQYF; cdr3_nt: TGTGCCAGCAGTACCGGGACTAGCGGGAGCTCCTACGAGCAGTACTTC; v_call: TRBV7-6; j_call: TRBJ2-7; d_call: TRBD2; clone_size: once
cdr3_aa: CASSQGLGSQEQYF; cdr3_nt: TGTGCCAGCAGCCAAGGGCTAGGAAGTCAAGAGCAGTACTTC; v_call: TRBV10-3; j_call: TRBJ2-7; d_call: -; clone_size: -
cdr3_aa: CAISEASGVQETQYF; cdr3_nt: TGTGCCATCAGTGAGGCTAGCGGGGTCCAAGAGACCCAGTACTTC; v_call: TRBV10-3; j_call: TRBJ2-5; d_call: TRBD2; clone_size: many
cdr3_aa: CASSLGLGTTNEAFF; cdr3_nt: TGCGCCAGCAGCTTGGGTCTCGGGACAACTAATGAAGCTTTCTTT; v_call: TRBV5-1; j_call: TRBJ1-1; d_call: -; clone_size: -
cdr3_aa: CASSSSRAAYEQYF; cdr3_nt: TGTGCCAGCAGCTCCTCCCGGGCCGCCTACGAGCAGTACTTC; v_call: TRBV7-2; j_call: TRBJ2-7; d_call: -; clone_size: -